A selection of T cell receptor beta chains follows, all from one sample in a study of shared clonotypes between healthy human individuals. Profiled with immunoSEQ multiplex PCR; TCRdb holds only in-frame clones, not every one. The sample carries over 2 million clones, 92% recorded once. Source material: naive CD4+ T cells from PBMCs. These receptors all stem from a man aged 18 to 30 in good health. Some clones in this sample may be carry-over from other donors' samples. The CDR3 runs from the conserved cysteine through the conserved F or W. The order of the fields is J gene, V gene, D gene, clone size, CDR3 protein, CDR3 DNA. The D gene is left open where the match is weak. Not every row has a clone size; where given, it reads once, few, many or a size class.

>TRBJ2-5|TRBV28|.|.
CASSTSQAGKVYF
TGTGCCAGCAGCACCTCTCAGGCGGGAAAGGTGTACTTC
>TRBJ2-1|TRBV6-5|.|.
CASSSLPVGRQFF
TGTGCCAGCAGTTCCCTCCCCGTTGGTAGGCAGTTCTTC
>TRBJ1-1|TRBV6-5|.|.
CASSRLVGRTEAFF
TGTGCCAGCAGTCGACTAGTTGGGAGGACTGAAGCTTTCTTT
>TRBJ1-4|TRBV2|.|.
CASSEWGTNEKLFF
TGTGCCAGCAGTGAATGGGGCACTAATGAAAAACTGTTTTTT
>TRBJ1-1|TRBV6-6|TRBD1|.
CASSSGQRYTEAFF
TGTGCCAGCAGTTCGGGACAGAGATACACTGAAGCTTTCTTT
>TRBJ2-1|TRBV28|TRBD2|.
CASSLRGRGPNEQFF
TGTGCCAGCAGTTTGCGCGGGAGGGGGCCCAATGAGCAGTTCTTC
>TRBJ1-2|TRBV20-1|.|.
CSAMTVHGYTF
TGCAGTGCAATGACAGTCCATGGCTACACCTTC
>TRBJ1-5|TRBV6-1|.|.
CASSGRSYSNQPQHF
TGTGCCAGCAGTGGGCGAAGCTATAGCAATCAGCCCCAGCATTTT
>TRBJ1-1|TRBV19|.|few
CASIFRGGTEAFF
TGTGCCAGTATTTTCAGGGGAGGGACTGAAGCTTTCTTT
>TRBJ1-2|TRBV7-9|.|.
CASSSPQANYGYTF
TGTGCCAGCAGCTCGCCCCAGGCTAACTATGGCTACACCTTC
>TRBJ2-4|TRBV28|.|.
CASSFGHTLKNIQYF
TGTGCCAGCAGTTTTGGCCATACTCTAAAAAACATTCAGTACTTC
>TRBJ2-7|TRBV21-1|.|.
CGRGGGPLYEQYF
TGTGGCCGGGGGGGTGGCCCCCTCTACGAGCAGTACTTC
>TRBJ1-4|TRBV5-4|TRBD1|.
CASTRQGATNEKLFF
TGTGCCAGCACAAGACAGGGGGCAACTAATGAAAAACTGTTTTTT
>TRBJ2-3|TRBV27|.|.
CASSPNPLQIADTQYF
TGTGCCAGCAGTCCCAACCCGCTACAGATCGCAGATACGCAGTATTTT
>TRBJ1-1|TRBV6-5|.|.
CASSYSTGTTFEAFF
TGTGCCAGCAGTTACTCGACAGGAACCACCTTTGAAGCTTTCTTT
>TRBJ2-5|TRBV28|TRBD2|.
CASSLSGGPETQYF
TGTGCCAGCAGTTTATCGGGGGGGCCCGAGACCCAGTACTTC
>TRBJ2-5|TRBV28|.|.
CASLHRETQYF
TGTGCCAGCCTCCACCGGGAGACCCAGTACTTC
>TRBJ1-3|TRBV18|TRBD1|.
CASSLRDRPYGNTIYF
TGTGCCAGCTCACTTCGGGACAGGCCTTACGGAAACACCATATATTTT
>TRBJ1-5|TRBV28|TRBD1|.
CASSPGQGFGNQPQHF
TGTGCCAGCAGTCCTGGACAGGGCTTCGGCAATCAGCCCCAGCATTTT
>TRBJ2-3|TRBV7-6|TRBD2|.
CASSARTSGLTTDTQYF
TGTGCCAGCAGCGCACGGACTAGCGGCCTTACCACAGATACGCAGTATTTT
>TRBJ1-2|TRBV6-5|TRBD1|.
CASSNQQGRGGYTF
TGTGCCAGCAGTAACCAACAGGGGAGGGGAGGCTACACCTTC
>TRBJ2-3|TRBV2|.|.
CASNPEVAAAGTDTQYF
TGTGCCAGCAACCCAGAGGTCGCAGCGGCCGGCACAGATACGCAGTATTTT
>TRBJ2-5|TRBV18|TRBD1|once
CASSLQGAEETQYF
TGTGCCAGCTCACTACAGGGGGCCGAAGAGACCCAGTACTTC
>TRBJ2-7|TRBV11-2|.|.
CASSLGPGGRGHEQYF
TGTGCCAGCAGCTTAGGGCCCGGGGGGCGCGGCCACGAGCAGTACTTC
>TRBJ2-7|TRBV19|.|.
CASSPGAGYYEQYF
TGTGCCAGTAGTCCGGGGGCGGGCTACTACGAGCAGTACTTC